This paragraph covers one T cell receptor beta chain sequence. Its antigen remains unidentified. This sample stems from a study of T cell repertoires in cytomegalovirus infection. Study results and limitations: HLA-C-restricted TCR beta clonotypes specific for CMV led the ex vivo response.

From germline, CDR1 is LNHDA and CDR2 SQIVND (reference sequence). There are 18 residues in the CDR3. V shed 2 bases and J 3 bases; nucleotides not matched to a gene: 15. TCRdb independently ran MiXCR on the reads; one entry per CDR3 protein. The sample gives about 740,000 distinct CDR3 sequences, about a third of which show up once; under 3% is in the top ten. The chain couples TRBV19 to TRBJ1-1; 7 bases align to TRBD1. The sample consisted of PBMCs. The TCR sequence derives from a human donor in good health (CMV status not recorded). Some clones in this sample may be carry-over from other donors' samples. In DNA form, the CDR3 reads TGTGCCAGTAGTATATCCCACAGGGGCGGGTCCGCGTACACTGAAGCTTTCTTT. It is translated as CASSISHRGGSAYTEAFF.